This entry describes one TCR beta chain. Its antigen is as yet unknown. The authors loaded around 190 ng DNA, 27,000 or so T cell genomes, into sorted-subset replicate PCRs. TCRdb's table, derived via immunoSEQ multiplex PCR, lists solely in-frame clones and lacks some. Of hundreds of thousands of clones in the sample, 90% to 97% were seen once. Naivety among CD8 cells was defined by CD45RO negativity and positive CCR7 selection, thereby excluding terminally differentiated effector memory CD45RA+ cells. The study drew its donors from healthy HIV-negative adults without recent acute infections or vaccinations. The CDR3 spans 18 residues. Germline V gene sequence: CDR1 SNHLY, CDR2 FYNNEI. V lost 7 bases, J lost 3 bases, and 18 bases stayed unmatched. This sample was included in a study of shared clonotypes between healthy human individuals. General study points: Across subsets, estimated richness was generally greater for naive than for memory populations. The sharing of roughly 5% of naive CD4 clonotypes was seen across a few donors.

This TCR came from a woman aged 25 to 39 in good health. Sequenced sample: naive CD8+ T cells sorted from blood. This rearrangement joins TRBV2 to TRBJ2-1; TRBD1 matches at 7 bases. CDR3 sequence reads: CASTLPQQTGTYYNEQFF. The CDR3 coding sequence is TGTGCCAGCACCCTACCTCAGCAGACAGGGACCTACTACAATGAGCAGTTCTTC.